The clone carrying this T cell receptor (beta chain) was seen just once. Only in-frame clones appear in the TCRdb table, and some are missing; sequencing was by immunoSEQ multiplex PCR. The sample lists about 67,000 clones, 75% to 95% seen once, with 1.5% in the top ten. This entry comes from a study of T cell changes during pregnancy in multiple sclerosis. The CDR3 extends over 13 amino acids. Germline V gene lookup returns CDR1 LNHDA and CDR2 SQIVND (reference sequence). The V gene lost 5 bases and the J gene lost 4 bases, with 11 bases spanning the gap. V and J are TRBV19 and TRBJ1-2, with D tentatively TRBD1 (5 bases). The sequencing here drew on peripheral blood, taken in the third trimester of pregnancy. This receptor was identified in a female donor with multiple sclerosis, enrolled in a pregnancy study. CDR3 sequence: CASSWGQGYGYTF. The CDR3, as DNA: TGTGCCAGTAGTTGGGGTCAGGGCTATGGCTACACCTTC.